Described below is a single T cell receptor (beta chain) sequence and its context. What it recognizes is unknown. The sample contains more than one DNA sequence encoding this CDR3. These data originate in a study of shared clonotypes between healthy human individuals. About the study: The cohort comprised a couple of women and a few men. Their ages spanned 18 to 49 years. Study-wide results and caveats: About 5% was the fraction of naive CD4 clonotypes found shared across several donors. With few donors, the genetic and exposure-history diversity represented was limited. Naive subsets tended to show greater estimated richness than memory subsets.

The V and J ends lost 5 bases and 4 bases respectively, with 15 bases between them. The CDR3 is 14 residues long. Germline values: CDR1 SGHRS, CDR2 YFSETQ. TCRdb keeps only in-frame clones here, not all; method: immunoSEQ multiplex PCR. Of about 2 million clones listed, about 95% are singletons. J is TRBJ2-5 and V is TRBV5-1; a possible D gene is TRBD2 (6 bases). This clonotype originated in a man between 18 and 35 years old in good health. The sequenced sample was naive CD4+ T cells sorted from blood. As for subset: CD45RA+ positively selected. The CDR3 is CASSGGGAGETQYF. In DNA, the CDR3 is TGCGCCAGCAGTGGTGGAGGGGCTGGAGAGACCCAGTACTTC. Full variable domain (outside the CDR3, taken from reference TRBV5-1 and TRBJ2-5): KAGVTQTPRYLIKTRGQQVTLSCSPISGHRSVSWYQQTPGQGLQFLFEYFSETQRNKGNFPGRFSGRQFSNSRSEMNVSTLELGDSALYLCASSGGGAGETQYFGPGTRLLVL.